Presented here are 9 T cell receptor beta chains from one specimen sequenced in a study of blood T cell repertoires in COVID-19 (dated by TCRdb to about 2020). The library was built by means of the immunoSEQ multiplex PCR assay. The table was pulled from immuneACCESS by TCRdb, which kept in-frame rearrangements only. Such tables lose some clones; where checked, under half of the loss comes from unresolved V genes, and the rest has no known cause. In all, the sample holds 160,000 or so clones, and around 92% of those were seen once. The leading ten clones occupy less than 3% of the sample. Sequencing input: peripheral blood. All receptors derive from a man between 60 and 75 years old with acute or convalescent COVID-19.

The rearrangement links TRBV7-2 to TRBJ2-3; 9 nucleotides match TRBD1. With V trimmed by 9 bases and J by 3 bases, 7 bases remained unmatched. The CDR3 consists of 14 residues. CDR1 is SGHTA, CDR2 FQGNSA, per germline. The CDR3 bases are TGTGCCAGTAGACCGGGACAGGGTACAGATACGCAGTATTTT. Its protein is CASRPGQGTDTQYF.

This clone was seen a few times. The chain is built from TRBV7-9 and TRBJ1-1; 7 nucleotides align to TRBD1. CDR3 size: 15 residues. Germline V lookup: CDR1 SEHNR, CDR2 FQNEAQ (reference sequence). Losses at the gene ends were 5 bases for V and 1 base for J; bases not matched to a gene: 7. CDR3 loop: CASSLPAGGNTEAFF. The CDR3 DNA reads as TGTGCCAGCAGCCTCCCGGCAGGGGGGAACACTGAAGCTTTCTTT.

The DNA for the CDR3 is TGTGCCAGCGGGGGACAGGGGTTTCAAACCGGGGAGCTGTTTTTT. It encodes CASGGQGFQTGELFF. This chain connects TRBV2 to TRBJ2-2, with 10 bases aligning to TRBD1. The CDR3 has 15 amino acids. Germline V CDR1 and CDR2: SNHLY, FYNNEI. J gave up 5 bases and V 8 bases, and 8 bases lay outside the gene matches.

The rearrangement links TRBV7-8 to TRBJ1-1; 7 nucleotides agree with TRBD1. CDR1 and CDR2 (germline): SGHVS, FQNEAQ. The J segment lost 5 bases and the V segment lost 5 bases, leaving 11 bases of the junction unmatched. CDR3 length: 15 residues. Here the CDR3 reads CASSKNAGGRTEAFF. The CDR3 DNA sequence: TGTGCCAGCAGCAAAAACGCAGGGGGTCGGACTGAAGCTTTCTTT.

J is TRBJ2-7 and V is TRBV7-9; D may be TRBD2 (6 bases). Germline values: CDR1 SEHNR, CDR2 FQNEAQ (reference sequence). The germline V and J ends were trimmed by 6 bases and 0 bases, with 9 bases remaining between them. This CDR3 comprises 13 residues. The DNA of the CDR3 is TGTGCCAGCAGGGGACTTAACTCCTACGAGCAGTACTTC. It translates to CASRGLNSYEQYF.

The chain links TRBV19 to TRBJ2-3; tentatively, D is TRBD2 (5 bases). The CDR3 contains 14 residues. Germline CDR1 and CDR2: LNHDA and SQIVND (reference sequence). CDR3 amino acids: CATRGGPGVHTQYF. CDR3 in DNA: TGTGCTACCCGAGGAGGCCCCGGAGTCCATACGCAGTATTTT.

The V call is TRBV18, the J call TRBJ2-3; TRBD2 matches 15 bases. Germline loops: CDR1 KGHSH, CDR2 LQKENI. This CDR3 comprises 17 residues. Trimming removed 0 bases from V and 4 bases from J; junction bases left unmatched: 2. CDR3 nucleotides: TGTGCCAGCTCACCACCGGGACTAGCGGGGGGATCAGATACGCAGTATTTT. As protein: CASSPPGLAGGSDTQYF.

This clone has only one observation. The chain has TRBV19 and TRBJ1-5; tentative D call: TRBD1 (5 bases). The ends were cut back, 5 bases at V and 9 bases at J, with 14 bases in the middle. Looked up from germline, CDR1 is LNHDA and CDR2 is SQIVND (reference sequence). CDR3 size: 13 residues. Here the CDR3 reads CASSGQGRLPQHF. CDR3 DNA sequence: TGTGCCAGTAGTGGGCAGGGCAGGCTGCCCCAGCATTTT.

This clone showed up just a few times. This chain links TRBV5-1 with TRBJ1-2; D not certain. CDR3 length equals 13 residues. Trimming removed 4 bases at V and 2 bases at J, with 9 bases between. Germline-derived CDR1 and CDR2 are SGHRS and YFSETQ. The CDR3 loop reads CASSLTPNYGYTF. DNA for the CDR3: TGCGCCAGCAGCCTGACACCAAACTATGGCTACACCTTC.